This T cell receptor beta chain was captured by sequencing in a study of immune heterogeneity within non-small cell lung tumors. Study details: There was 1 tumor not otherwise specified, along with approximately 9 non-squamous carcinomas and several squamous cell carcinomas.

Multiplex PCR employing 32 V and 13 J primers generated amplicons of the TCR beta CDR3. TCRdb processed the multiplex PCR reads anew with MiXCR; each CDR3 protein has one entry. The sample consists of about 1,900 distinct CDR3 sequences, 22% of them appearing once. The study's findings and limits: Identical dominant CDR3 beta clonotypes were found recurring across a patient's tumor sites, along with site-unique high-frequency clones. Some T-cell receptor beta clonotypes occurred at high frequency. These high-frequency clonotypes were largely distinct between individual patients.

Between the trimmed V and J ends, which lost 4 bases and 7 bases, there was a span of 17 bases. Germline V gives CDR1 MNHEY, CDR2 SVGEGT. The CDR3 loop spans 15 amino acids. In this sample, this clonotype turned up a few times. The antigen is unknown. A much more abundant neighbour one base away suggests this may be a read error. Template material for each sample was about 560 ng of bulk tumor genomic DNA. Taken during surgery, several biopsies per primary tumor were spaced as far apart as possible within the tumor mass. Patients with untreated, newly diagnosed non-small cell lung cancer underwent curative surgery.

The specimen was lung tumor tissue. This receptor was taken from a woman aged 45-65 years with non-small cell lung cancer. This chain joins TRBV6-2 or TRBV6-3 and TRBJ1-5; D not certain. CDR3 nucleotides: TGTGCCAGCAGTTCTGGATTTTCGGCAGGCCAGCCCCAGCATTTT. This translates into CASSSGFSAGQPQHF.